This is a list of T cell receptor beta chains from one sample in a study of blood T cell repertoires in COVID-19. Here immunoSEQ multiplex PCR was the method, and the copy in TCRdb shows in-frame clones only, minus some. This sample has fewer than 70,000 clones, with more than 75% found just once. Material: peripheral blood. These receptors all come from a human donor in a cohort sampled during active COVID-19. CDR3s include the opening cysteine and the closing phenylalanine or tryptophan. A D gene is named only where the DNA matches it firmly. Size is omitted from some rows. Given values are once, few, many or a class for expanded clones.

>TRBV4-2|.|.|TRBJ2-5
TGTGCCAGCAGCCAATCAGTGAAAGAGACCCAGTACTTC
CASSQSVKETQYF
>TRBV12-3/TRBV12-4|.|.|TRBJ1-1
TGTGCCAGCACCCGACACGCTGAAGCTTTCTTT
CASTRHAEAFF
>TRBV19|.|.|TRBJ1-4
TGTGCCAGTGGAGGGGAGAATCATGAAAAACTGTTTTTT
CASGGENHEKLFF
>TRBV24-1|.|.|TRBJ2-2
TGTGCCACCAGTGGGGGGGTAAACACCGGGGAGCTGTTTTTT
CATSGGVNTGELFF
>TRBV30|.|.|TRBJ1-1
TGTGCCTGGACCGGGGGTACTACTGAAGCTTTCTTT
CAWTGGTTEAFF
>TRBV3-1/TRBV3-2|TRBD2|once|TRBJ2-7
TGTGCCAGCAGCCAAGACGGGGGGGTGGTTTTCGAGCAGTACTTC
CASSQDGGVVFEQYF
>TRBV6-6|.|.|TRBJ1-2
TGTGCCAGCAGACAACCCGCACTCGGGGAAGCGTATGGCTACACCTTC
CASRQPALGEAYGYTF
>TRBV28|TRBD2|.|TRBJ2-7
TGTGCCACTGAGGTGGGCGGGAGGTACGAGCAGTACTTC
CATEVGGRYEQYF
>TRBV19|TRBD2|.|TRBJ2-1
TGTGCCAGTAGTATGGCTAGCGGGGGGGCGATCGTTTATGAGCAGTTCTTC
CASSMASGGAIVYEQFF
>TRBV19|.|.|TRBJ2-7
TGTGCCAGTAGTATCGGATGGGGGGTCAACTCCTACGAGCAGTACTTC
CASSIGWGVNSYEQYF
>TRBV18|.|.|TRBJ2-2
TGTGCCAGCTCACCACCGGGCACCGCGAACACCGGGGAGCTGTTTTTT
CASSPPGTANTGELFF
>TRBV7-7|TRBD1|.|TRBJ1-1
TGTGCTAGCAGCTTAGACTGGACAGGGGGGGGCACTGAAGCTTTCTTT
CASSLDWTGGGTEAFF
>TRBV6-5|.|.|TRBJ2-3
TGTGCCAACCTTAGGGAGGGGGGGGAGACAGATACGCAGTATTTT
CANLREGGETDTQYF
>TRBV5-1|.|.|TRBJ1-5
TGCGCCAGCAGACCGGACACGACTTATCAGCCCCAGCATTTT
CASRPDTTYQPQHF
>TRBV11-2|.|.|TRBJ2-7
TGTGCCAGCAGCTTACAATCAGGATCTTACGAGCAGTACTTC
CASSLQSGSYEQYF
>TRBV5-1|TRBD1|.|TRBJ1-2
TGCGCCAGCAGCTTGGAATGGGACAGTCCCAACTATGGCTACACCTTC
CASSLEWDSPNYGYTF
>TRBV4-1|.|.|TRBJ2-2
TGCGCCAGCAGCCAAGCTGGCGGAGGAGAGCTGTTTTTT
CASSQAGGGELFF
>TRBV28|TRBD1|.|TRBJ1-4
TGTGCCAGCAGCCTTAACCTAGGACAGGAGACAACTAATGAAAAACTGTTTTTT
CASSLNLGQETTNEKLFF
>TRBV4-3|TRBD2|.|TRBJ2-1
TGCGCCAGCAGCGAAGGACTAGCGGGAGTAGGGTACAATGAGCAGTTCTTC
CASSEGLAGVGYNEQFF
>TRBV9|TRBD2|.|TRBJ2-3
TGTGCCAGCAGCGGTAGCGGGAGGGCAGAAGATACGCAGTATTTT
CASSGSGRAEDTQYF
>TRBV4-1|.|once|TRBJ1-6
TGCGCCAGCAGCCAGGACTGGAGCTCCTATAATTCACCCCTCCACTTT
CASSQDWSSYNSPLHF
>TRBV27|.|few|TRBJ2-1
TGTGCCAGCAGTCGCCGGGGGACAGATGAGCAGTTCTTC
CASSRRGTDEQFF
>TRBV19|TRBD1|.|TRBJ1-2
TGTGCCAGTAGTACGGGTGGGACAGGACGCGGCCGGAACTATGGCTACACCTTC
CASSTGGTGRGRNYGYTF
>TRBV11-2|.|.|TRBJ2-2
TGTGCCAGCAGCCTAGAGTTAACCGGGGAGCTGTTTTTT
CASSLELTGELFF
>TRBV7-9|.|few|TRBJ2-7
TGTGCCAGCAGCCCTGTCTCGGGGAGTTACGAGCAGTACTTC
CASSPVSGSYEQYF
>TRBV6-2/TRBV6-3|.|.|TRBJ2-2
TGTGCCAGCAGTTACACCACCGGGGCCGGGGAGCTGTTTTTT
CASSYTTGAGELFF
>TRBV5-5|.|.|TRBJ1-5
TGTGCCAGCAGCTTTGGAGCTAGCAATCAGCCCCAGCATTTT
CASSFGASNQPQHF
>TRBV4-2|TRBD2|.|TRBJ2-7
TGTGCCAGCAGCCAAGAGCGAACTAGCGGCTCCTCCTACGAGCAGTACTTC
CASSQERTSGSSYEQYF
>TRBV3-1/TRBV3-2|TRBD1|.|TRBJ1-1
TGTGCCAGCAGAGGAGGGACAGCTGAAGCTTTCTTT
CASRGGTAEAFF
>TRBV20-1|TRBD1|few|TRBJ2-7
TGCAGTGCTAGAGGCCGGGACAGGGTTTACTTC
CSARGRDRVYF
>TRBV4-3|.|.|TRBJ1-1
TGCGCCAGCAGCCTCGGGACACGGAACACTGAAGCTTTCTTT
CASSLGTRNTEAFF
>TRBV11-3|.|once|TRBJ1-1
TGTGCCAGCAGCTTAGCCTCGAACACTGAAGCTTTCTTT
CASSLASNTEAFF
>TRBV19|TRBD2|.|TRBJ2-1
TGTGCCAGTAGCCCTCGGGGGGGCCGTTTATCCTACAATGAGCAGTTCTTC
CASSPRGGRLSYNEQFF
>TRBV5-6|.|few|TRBJ1-1
TGTGCCAGCAGCTATGACTACGGACGGATGAACACTGAAGCTTTCTTT
CASSYDYGRMNTEAFF
>TRBV20-1|.|.|TRBJ1-1
TGCAGTGCTAGTCGGGGCACTGAAGCTTTCTTT
CSASRGTEAFF
>TRBV30|.|.|TRBJ1-2
TGTGCCTGGAGTGTATCCGGAGTATATGGCTACACCTTC
CAWSVSGVYGYTF
>TRBV27|.|.|TRBJ1-1
TGTGCCAGCAGTTGGGGGCAGACAGCTTTCTTT
CASSWGQTAFF
>TRBV2|TRBD1|few|TRBJ1-5
TGTGCCAGCAGCCTAGGGGGCCAGCCCCAGCATTTT
CASSLGGQPQHF
>TRBV5-6|TRBD2|.|TRBJ2-1
TGTGCCAGCAGCTTGGCCGGACTAGAATTCCTCTTCTTC
CASSLAGLEFLFF
>TRBV4-3|.|.|TRBJ1-1
TGCGCCAGCAGCCGAACCGAGGGTGCGGGCACTGAAGCTTTCTTT
CASSRTEGAGTEAFF
>TRBV5-6|.|.|TRBJ2-5
TGTGCCAGCAGCTGGGGAGTAGCAGAGACCCAGTACTTC
CASSWGVAETQYF
>TRBV28|.|.|TRBJ2-5
TGTGCCAGCAGCCTCCGATCTAGGGGCCAAGAGACCCAGTACTTC
CASSLRSRGQETQYF